Sequencing of this T cell receptor beta chain was carried out in a study of response to subunit inactivated influenza vaccine. Overall study results and limits: Researchers suggested that each seasonal influenza vaccination recruits few new T cells.

This CDR3 spans 13 amino acids. V shed 5 bases and J 5 bases; nucleotides not matched to a gene: 2. Germline V CDR1 and CDR2: KGHSH, LQKENI. This clonotype came up a few times. The antigen remains unidentified. TCRdb reanalysed the RT-PCR reads using MiXCR and keeps one entry per CDR3 protein. The table lists 400,000 to 550,000 distinct CDR3 sequences, 25% of them singletons. Source: CD4+ T cells sorted from PBMCs, taken 5 days after vaccination. The TCR originated in a man aged 45-60 years who received an inactivated influenza vaccine. The J gene is TRBJ1-5, the V gene TRBV18, with 8 bases lining up with TRBD1. CDR3 loop: CASSTDRDQPQHF. CDR3 sequence (DNA): TGTGCCAGCTCAACGGACAGGGATCAGCCCCAGCATTTT.